This TCR beta chain was retrieved from a study of T cells in Graves' hyperthyroidism and ophthalmopathy. Study in general: Peripheral blood draws took place at initial diagnosis, ahead of any treatment.

This CDR3 comprises 18 residues. CDR1 MGHRA and CDR2 YSYEKL come from the germline V gene. Trimming stripped 4 bases from V and 2 bases from J, with 21 bases between. Note on this clonotype: The antigen remains undetermined.

What was amplified from RNA transcripts were TCR beta CDR3 regions. The study used the HTBI primer set for a first-round RT-PCR of the TCR CDR3. From the multiplex PCR reads, TCRdb called clonotypes with MiXCR, one entry per CDR3 protein. The table includes hundreds of thousands of distinct CDR3 sequences, around a third detected once. The authors deemed Graves' hyperthyroidism stable absent ophthalmopathy progression within 18 months. Patients were excluded because of uncontrolled infection, other autoimmune disease, pregnancy or lactation. Findings and limits, study-wide: The model forecast ophthalmopathy, anticipating it by a median around 6.4 months before onset.

This sequence joins TRBV4-1 and TRBJ1-5; maybe TRBD1 (5 bases). The sequencing sample was made of blood. This TCR was sampled from a woman aged 40 to 49 with Graves' hyperthyroidism. CDR3 DNA sequence: TGCGCCAGCAGCCCCTTGCCGCCGGGACTAATTGGCAATCAGCCCCAGCATTTT. Its protein is CASSPLPPGLIGNQPQHF.